This TCR beta chain was captured in a study of blood T cell repertoires in COVID-19. V was cut by 5 bases and J by 4 bases, with 20 bases left in between. The CDR3 spans 16 residues. Germline lookup yields CDR1 MDHEN and CDR2 SYDVKM. Symptom resolution, clearance, or two negative PCRs marked donors in Cohort 3 as recovered. Repertoires were generated with immunoSEQ multiplex PCR, while TCRdb's copy carries only in-frame clones and drops some. The repertoire has some 200,000 clones, 80% to 90% of them found once; the top ten carry approximately 10%. This TCR came from a man aged 35-49 years who had recovered from COVID-19. This chain joins TRBV28 and TRBJ1-1; D unresolved. Input material: PBMCs or T cells enriched from blood (not recorded which). The CDR3 spells CASSHPVWAGSTEAFF. The CDR3 DNA reads TGTGCCAGCAGTCACCCCGTTTGGGCCGGCAGCACTGAAGCTTTCTTT.